The rows below give T cell receptor beta chains drawn from one sample of a study of identical twins. Each CDR3 protein gets one entry after TCRdb re-called the 5' RACE reads with MiXCR. The table includes 690,000 or so distinct CDR3 sequences, 8.6% detected once. This same sample was also taken into another study, of yellow fever vaccine responses in identical twins.

The material sequenced was PBMCs. Receptors were obtained from a woman between 18 and 29 years old in good health. CDR3s include the opening cysteine and the closing phenylalanine or tryptophan. Each record gives: V gene, clone size, D gene, J gene, CDR3 protein, CDR3 DNA. D genes are given only for firm matches. Rows may omit the clone size; those that give it use once, few, many or a size class.

TRBV5-1,-,-,TRBJ2-7,CASSSQTLSYEQYF,TGCGCCAGCAGCTCCCAGACACTCTCCTACGAGCAGTACTTC
TRBV7-6,many,-,TRBJ2-1,CASSPSGSRHNEQFF,TGTGCCAGCAGCCCTAGTGGGAGTCGTCACAATGAGCAGTTCTTC
TRBV29-1,-,TRBD1,TRBJ2-1,CSGLGTGGYNEQFF,TGCAGCGGTTTAGGGACAGGGGGCTACAATGAGCAGTTCTTC
TRBV27,many,-,TRBJ2-7,CASSFLETGYEQYF,TGTGCCAGCAGTTTTCTCGAAACTGGGTACGAGCAGTACTTC
TRBV7-9,-,TRBD1,TRBJ1-4,CASSKSHRGANEKLFF,TGTGCCAGCAGCAAGAGCCACAGGGGGGCTAATGAAAAACTGTTTTTT
TRBV7-2,-,-,TRBJ2-1,CASSPPSGLSGNEQFF,TGTGCCAGCAGCCCCCCTTCTGGGCTCTCTGGGAATGAGCAGTTCTTC
TRBV5-6,-,-,TRBJ2-3,CASSQLETDTQYF,TGTGCCAGCAGCCAACTCGAGACAGATACGCAGTATTTT
TRBV18,-,TRBD2,TRBJ2-3,CASSRLAGPNTDTQYF,TGTGCCAGCTCCCGACTAGCAGGACCGAACACAGATACGCAGTATTTT
TRBV7-2,many,TRBD2,TRBJ2-5,CASSLSTSGGQETQYF,TGTGCCAGCAGCTTAAGTACTAGCGGGGGACAAGAGACCCAGTACTTC
TRBV12-3/TRBV12-4,many,-,TRBJ2-7,CASSLRTTLEQYF,TGTGCCAGCAGTTTACGGACTACTCTCGAGCAGTACTTC
TRBV20-1,-,-,TRBJ1-6,CSARDLAKGSPLHF,TGCAGTGCTAGAGATCTAGCCAAGGGATCACCCCTCCACTTT
TRBV4-2,many,-,TRBJ2-3,CASSQRADTQYF,TGTGCCAGCAGCCAAAGGGCGGATACGCAGTATTTT
TRBV14,many,-,TRBJ2-3,CASSRAGTGDTQYF,TGTGCCAGCAGCCGGGCGGGTACGGGAGATACGCAGTATTTT
TRBV7-2,-,-,TRBJ2-1,CASSLGSGDNEQFF,TGTGCCAGCAGCTTAGGATCAGGGGACAATGAGCAGTTCTTC
TRBV4-1,-,-,TRBJ2-1,CASSPPGPVNEQFF,TGCGCCAGCAGCCCCCCGGGCCCTGTCAATGAGCAGTTCTTC
TRBV4-1,few,-,TRBJ2-7,CASSPGTEFYEQYF,TGCGCCAGCAGCCCAGGGACTGAATTCTACGAGCAGTACTTC
TRBV29-1,-,-,TRBJ2-6,CSVGRTTLSGANVLTF,TGCAGCGTGGGCCGGACAACTCTCTCTGGGGCCAACGTCCTGACTTTC
TRBV20-1,-,TRBD1,TRBJ2-1,CSAYGQGDNEQFF,TGCAGTGCTTACGGACAGGGGGACAATGAGCAGTTCTTC
TRBV4-3,-,-,TRBJ2-3,CASSRSVEGADTQYF,TGCGCCAGCAGCCGTAGCGTAGAAGGTGCAGATACGCAGTATTTT
TRBV29-1,few,-,TRBJ2-7,CSVEDTQSYEQYF,TGCAGCGTTGAGGACACCCAGTCCTACGAGCAGTACTTC
TRBV20-1,-,TRBD1,TRBJ2-7,CSPEAQGVKEQYF,TGCAGCCCAGAGGCACAGGGGGTAAAAGAGCAGTACTTC
TRBV18,few,-,TRBJ2-3,CASSRAEMMTDTQYF,TGTGCCAGCTCCCGTGCCGAGATGATGACAGATACGCAGTATTTT
TRBV7-2,-,TRBD2,TRBJ2-1,CASTRTSGGRDEQFF,TGTGCCAGCACCCGGACTAGCGGAGGAAGGGATGAGCAGTTCTTC
TRBV7-9,many,-,TRBJ2-2,CASSPPPSGRAIRELFF,TGTGCCAGCAGCCCTCCACCCTCCGGACGGGCAATACGGGAGCTGTTTTTT
TRBV20-1,-,-,TRBJ2-7,CSARARIEGEQYF,TGCAGTGCTAGAGCAAGGATAGAGGGCGAGCAGTACTTC
TRBV6-2/TRBV6-3,-,-,TRBJ2-1,CASIGVSSYNEQFF,TGTGCCAGCATAGGGGTGAGCTCCTACAATGAGCAGTTCTTC
TRBV27,few,-,TRBJ1-1,CASSSRQIMNTEAFF,TGTGCCAGCAGTTCCAGACAGATAATGAACACTGAAGCTTTCTTT
TRBV20-1,-,-,TRBJ1-1,CSAKQGATEAFF,TGCAGTGCTAAGCAGGGTGCCACTGAAGCTTTCTTT
TRBV12-3/TRBV12-4,few,TRBD1,TRBJ1-2,CASSFNMDRNYGYTF,TGTGCCAGCAGTTTCAACATGGACAGGAACTATGGCTACACCTTC
TRBV2,few,-,TRBJ1-3,CASSVGETSPGNTIYF,TGTGCCAGCAGTGTCGGGGAGACCTCTCCTGGAAACACCATATATTTT
TRBV7-2,-,TRBD2,TRBJ2-1,CASSWFGALAGVYEQFF,TGTGCCAGCAGCTGGTTCGGTGCGCTAGCGGGAGTGTATGAGCAGTTCTTC
TRBV28,few,-,TRBJ2-7,CASVRGPYEQYF,TGTGCCAGCGTCAGGGGCCCCTACGAGCAGTACTTC
TRBV6-1,many,TRBD1,TRBJ1-1,CASSRDRGDTEAFF,TGTGCCAGCAGTAGGGACAGGGGCGACACTGAAGCTTTCTTT
TRBV7-7,many,TRBD2,TRBJ2-1,CASSLTGGNTREQFF,TGTGCTAGCAGCTTAACCGGGGGGAATACAAGGGAGCAGTTCTTC
TRBV3-1,-,-,TRBJ2-5,CASSQAPGVAEETQYF,TGTGCCAGCAGCCAAGCCCCAGGGGTGGCAGAAGAGACCCAGTACTTC
TRBV30,few,TRBD1,TRBJ2-1,CARSRGQLYNEQFF,TGTGCCAGAAGTAGGGGGCAGCTCTACAATGAGCAGTTCTTC
TRBV6-1,many,TRBD2,TRBJ2-7,CATQETSGPIYEQYF,TGTGCCACCCAAGAGACTAGCGGACCTATCTACGAGCAGTACTTC
TRBV5-1,few,TRBD1,TRBJ2-1,CASSFSPGGYNEQFF,TGCGCCAGCAGCTTTTCACCAGGGGGCTACAATGAGCAGTTCTTC
TRBV20-1,few,-,TRBJ2-5,CSARAGSKKETQYF,TGCAGTGCTAGAGCTGGGTCGAAGAAGGAGACCCAGTACTTC
TRBV6-1,-,TRBD2,TRBJ2-7,CASSPLAGGQYEQYF,TGTGCCAGCAGTCCTTTAGCGGGGGGGCAGTACGAGCAGTACTTC
TRBV19,-,-,TRBJ1-4,CASSTGYRSEKLFF,TGTGCCAGTAGCACGGGATACAGGTCTGAAAAACTGTTTTTT
TRBV5-1,-,-,TRBJ2-3,CASSFFGEGTDTQYF,TGCGCCAGCAGCTTTTTCGGGGAGGGCACAGATACGCAGTATTTT
TRBV11-2,-,TRBD2,TRBJ2-3,CASSFGAGGGTDTQYF,TGTGCCAGCAGCTTTGGAGCGGGGGGGGGCACAGATACGCAGTATTTT
TRBV3-1,few,-,TRBJ2-6,CASRGGGANVLTF,TGTGCCAGCAGGGGTGGTGGGGCCAACGTCCTGACTTTC
TRBV4-3,few,-,TRBJ2-5,CASSPTLQETQYF,TGCGCCAGCAGCCCCACACTCCAAGAGACCCAGTACTTC
TRBV12-3/TRBV12-4,-,-,TRBJ2-1,CASSSQGTPTSNEQFF,TGTGCCAGCAGTTCTCAGGGGACACCCACCTCCAATGAGCAGTTCTTC
TRBV4-2,-,-,TRBJ2-2,CASSRPGANTGELFF,TGTGCCAGCAGCCGTCCGGGTGCGAACACCGGGGAGCTGTTTTTT
TRBV9,few,-,TRBJ2-6,CASSVVLSGANVLTF,TGTGCCAGCAGCGTAGTCCTCTCTGGGGCCAACGTCCTGACTTTC
TRBV25-1,few,-,TRBJ2-7,CASSERGGNQGEQYF,TGTGCCAGCAGTGAACGCGGCGGGAATCAGGGCGAGCAGTACTTC
TRBV27,few,-,TRBJ1-3,CASSSGRGFKGNTIYF,TGTGCCAGCAGTTCCGGACGGGGCTTTAAAGGAAACACCATATATTTT
TRBV5-1,few,TRBD1,TRBJ1-6,CASRPTGTGGGGLHF,TGCGCCAGCAGACCGACCGGGACAGGGGGCGGTGGCCTCCACTTT
TRBV12-3/TRBV12-4,many,-,TRBJ2-7,CALRGPGSYEQYF,TGTGCCCTCAGGGGACCCGGTTCCTACGAGCAGTACTTC
TRBV5-1,few,TRBD1,TRBJ2-1,CASSTRTGGSYNEQFF,TGCGCCAGCAGCACTCGGACAGGGGGCTCCTACAATGAGCAGTTCTTC
TRBV5-1,many,TRBD1,TRBJ2-1,CASSLGQGRYNEQFF,TGCGCCAGCAGCCTGGGACAGGGGAGGTACAATGAGCAGTTCTTC
TRBV28,-,-,TRBJ2-5,CASRPIRAVGGETQYF,TGTGCCAGCAGGCCAATCCGGGCAGTTGGGGGAGAGACCCAGTACTTC